The rows below give T cell receptor beta chains drawn from one sample of a study of human T cells and chemical hapten exposure. TCRdb fed the RACE reads into MiXCR, producing one record per CDR3 protein. The sample contains about 120,000 distinct CDR3 sequences, roughly 14% of which appear only once. Specimen: whole blood, collected in connection with sensitization to the hapten diphenylcyclopropenone (DPC). Every receptor here comes from a woman aged 18-35 years with alopecia areata. Some clones in this sample may be carry-over from other donors' samples. CDR3s include the opening cysteine and the closing phenylalanine or tryptophan. D genes are given only for firm matches. Clone size is shown for a subset of rows, as once, few, many or a class of expanded clone.

d_gene,v_gene,j_gene,abundance,CDR3aa,CDR3nt
.,TRBV7-2,TRBJ1-2,.,CASSLDPGNGYTF,TGTGCCAGCAGCTTAGATCCTGGGAATGGCTATACCTTC
.,TRBV10-3,TRBJ2-7,many,CAISEPGGGGQYF,TGTGCCATCAGTGAGCCCGGCGGGGGCGGGCAGTACTTC
TRBD1,TRBV4-3,TRBJ2-7,.,CASSHQQGATTYEQYF,TGCGCCAGCAGCCACCAACAGGGGGCAACCACCTACGAGCAGTACTTC
TRBD2,TRBV9,TRBJ2-7,.,CASSVDVAGNEQYF,TGTGCCAGCAGCGTAGATGTAGCGGGGAACGAGCAGTACTTC
TRBD2,TRBV7-9,TRBJ2-1,.,CASSLVGSGARDEQFF,TGTGCCAGCAGCTTAGTTGGTAGCGGGGCGAGGGATGAGCAGTTCTTC
TRBD1,TRBV7-9,TRBJ2-7,.,CASSSGQRGGEQYF,TGTGCCAGCAGCTCGGGACAGCGAGGGGGAGAGCAGTACTTC
TRBD1,TRBV7-9,TRBJ2-7,.,CASSLDRGPSEQYF,TGTGCCAGCAGCTTGGACAGGGGGCCCTCCGAGCAGTACTTC
.,TRBV27,TRBJ2-7,many,CASSLGQGGPYEQYF,TGTGCCAGCAGTTTAGGGCAGGGGGGGCCCTACGAGCAGTACTTC
.,TRBV23-1,TRBJ1-6,many,CASSVPLRGSSYNSPLHF,TGCGCCAGCAGTGTACCCCTGCGAGGCAGCTCCTATAATTCACCCCTCCACTTT
.,TRBV29-1,TRBJ1-1,many,CSVAQFGTEAFF,TGCAGCGTCGCCCAGTTCGGGACTGAAGCTTTCTTT
TRBD2,TRBV4-3,TRBJ2-3,.,CASSQTSGGFSDTQYF,TGCGCCAGCAGCCAAACTAGCGGGGGGTTTTCAGATACGCAGTATTTT
.,TRBV3-1,TRBJ2-4,few,CASSQGPNQVDIQYF,TGTGCCAGCAGCCAAGGTCCGAACCAAGTGGACATTCAGTACTTC
TRBD2,TRBV20-1,TRBJ2-2,many,CSAREALQRGRAGELFF,TGCAGTGCTAGAGAGGCCCTACAGCGGGGGAGGGCCGGGGAGCTGTTTTTT
.,TRBV27,TRBJ1-1,few,CASSLSRTENTEAFF,TGTGCCAGCAGTTTATCGAGGACAGAGAACACTGAAGCTTTCTTT
.,TRBV20-1,TRBJ1-2,few,CSASGTAWYYGYTF,TGCAGTGCTAGTGGGACGGCCTGGTACTATGGCTACACCTTC
.,TRBV15,TRBJ1-1,.,CATSRVPVRGTEAFF,TGTGCCACCAGCAGAGTCCCAGTCCGCGGCACTGAAGCTTTCTTT
TRBD2,TRBV7-2,TRBJ2-3,few,CASSISGGPGDTQYF,TGTGCCAGCAGCATTAGCGGGGGCCCTGGGGATACGCAGTATTTT
.,TRBV19,TRBJ1-5,few,CASSIDGNSNQPQHF,TGTGCCAGTAGTATAGATGGGAATAGCAATCAGCCCCAGCATTTT
TRBD1,TRBV6-2/TRBV6-3,TRBJ1-1,.,CASSLSPGQGTEAFF,TGTGCCAGCAGTTTGTCTCCGGGACAGGGAACTGAAGCTTTCTTT
.,TRBV9,TRBJ2-1,few,CASRAKHGGHSYNEQFF,TGTGCCAGCAGGGCAAAACACGGGGGACACTCCTACAATGAGCAGTTCTTC
.,TRBV27,TRBJ2-1,many,CASSPYRQYNEQFF,TGTGCCAGCAGTCCATACCGACAGTACAATGAGCAGTTCTTC
.,TRBV27,TRBJ2-7,.,CASGVSYEQYF,TGTGCCAGTGGGGTCTCCTACGAGCAGTACTTC
.,TRBV5-4,TRBJ2-5,.,CASSLEQREETQYF,TGTGCCAGCAGCTTGGAGCAGCGGGAAGAGACCCAGTACTTC
TRBD1,TRBV7-6,TRBJ2-1,few,CASSWQTGGAYNEQFF,TGTGCCAGCAGCTGGCAAACAGGGGGCGCCTACAATGAGCAGTTCTTC
TRBD1,TRBV7-3,TRBJ1-6,.,CASSRNRDRNSPLHF,TGTGCCAGCAGTCGTAACCGGGACAGAAATTCACCCCTCCACTTT
.,TRBV11-2,TRBJ2-1,.,CASSRTQGIGGEQFF,TGTGCCAGCAGCCGCACCCAGGGGATCGGTGGTGAGCAGTTCTTC
.,TRBV7-9,TRBJ1-2,few,CASSFGNYGYTF,TGTGCCAGCAGTTTCGGGAACTATGGCTACACCTTC
TRBD2,TRBV20-1,TRBJ2-4,few,CRLRGTKNIQYF,TGCAGACTGCGGGGGACCAAAAACATTCAGTACTTC
.,TRBV18,TRBJ2-5,.,CASSPPGTGETQYF,TGTGCCAGCTCACCACCGGGGACCGGGGAGACCCAGTACTTC